The rows below give T cell receptor beta chains drawn from one sample of a study of beta chain features in type 1 diabetes. Here immunoSEQ multiplex PCR was the method, and the copy in TCRdb shows in-frame clones only, minus some. The table shows roughly 340,000 clones, with approximately 15% occurring only once. Sequenced material: naive CD4+ T cells from blood. These receptors were taken from a woman younger than 30 with type 1 diabetes. The CDR3 runs from the conserved cysteine through the conserved F or W. A D gene is named only where the DNA matches it firmly. Expanded clones are given a class, and other clones once, few, many or no size at all.

TRBV27	few	-	TRBJ2-1	CASGLQGSGEQFF	TGTGCCAGCGGCCTGCAGGGGTCGGGTGAGCAGTTCTTC
TRBV2	-	TRBD2	TRBJ2-5	CASSELLAAQETQYF	TGTGCCAGCAGTGAACTGCTAGCGGCACAAGAGACCCAGTACTTC
TRBV7-8	-	-	TRBJ1-2	CASSLEGGNYGYTF	TGTGCCAGCAGCTTAGAAGGCGGGAACTATGGCTACACCTTC
TRBV14	few	TRBD2	TRBJ2-5	CASSLGGVETQYF	TGTGCCAGCAGCCTCGGGGGGGTTGAGACCCAGTACTTC
TRBV11-2	few	TRBD1	TRBJ1-5	CASSPGQGGIEPQHF	TGTGCCAGCAGCCCGGGACAGGGCGGCATAGAGCCCCAGCATTTT
TRBV5-1	-	-	TRBJ2-2	CASSTYTAAGELFF	TGCGCCAGCAGCACCTATACGGCGGCCGGGGAGCTGTTTTTT
TRBV9	few	-	TRBJ1-2	CASSVGSTLNYGYTF	TGTGCCAGCAGCGTAGGGAGTACCCTTAACTATGGCTACACCTTC
TRBV30	few	-	TRBJ2-2	CAWGGGGELFF	TGTGCCTGGGGGGGCGGAGGGGAGCTGTTTTTT
TRBV5-6	few	TRBD1	TRBJ1-1	CASSQLDRDSTEAFF	TGTGCCAGCAGTCAACTAGACAGGGACAGCACTGAAGCTTTCTTT
TRBV2	-	-	TRBJ2-5	CASSRDQETQYF	TGTGCCAGCAGTCGGGACCAAGAGACCCAGTACTTC
TRBV5-1	-	-	TRBJ2-5	CASSSGSGVETQYF	TGCGCCAGCAGTTCCGGCTCCGGGGTCGAGACCCAGTACTTC
TRBV14	few	-	TRBJ2-1	CASSQPLGGEQFF	TGTGCCAGCAGCCAGCCGTTGGGGGGTGAGCAGTTCTTC
TRBV2	few	TRBD1	TRBJ2-5	CATSWDRYETQYF	TGTGCCACCTCCTGGGACAGATACGAGACCCAGTACTTC
TRBV5-1	-	TRBD1	TRBJ1-1	CASSADAGTANTEAFF	TGCGCCAGCAGCGCCGACGCCGGGACAGCGAACACTGAAGCTTTCTTT
TRBV6-6	-	-	TRBJ2-1	CASSYWGRGDEQFF	TGTGCCAGCAGTTACTGGGGCAGGGGTGATGAGCAGTTCTTC
TRBV11-2	few	-	TRBJ2-7	CASGRLGYEQYF	TGTGCCAGCGGGAGGTTAGGCTACGAGCAGTACTTC
TRBV19	-	-	TRBJ1-2	CASSPRERYGYTF	TGTGCCAGTAGTCCTCGGGAGCGATATGGCTACACCTTC
TRBV28	few	-	TRBJ2-2	CASSDYRSTGELFF	TGTGCCAGCAGTGACTACCGATCCACCGGGGAGCTGTTTTTT
TRBV7-2	few	-	TRBJ2-3	CASSIYGLVSTDTQYF	TGTGCCAGCAGCATCTACGGTCTGGTGAGCACAGATACGCAGTATTTT
TRBV30	few	-	TRBJ2-2	CAWRGGSSNTGELFF	TGTGCCTGGAGAGGAGGCAGTTCGAACACCGGGGAGCTGTTTTTT
TRBV18	few	-	TRBJ2-3	CASSPPSSRTDTQYF	TGTGCCAGCTCACCACCGTCTTCCCGCACAGATACGCAGTATTTT
TRBV10-3	few	TRBD1	TRBJ2-6	CAISATGGTSGANVLTF	TGTGCCATCAGTGCCACAGGGGGCACTTCTGGGGCCAACGTCCTGACTTTC
TRBV11-2	-	TRBD1	TRBJ2-2	CASDRVNTGELFF	TGTGCCAGCGACAGGGTAAACACCGGGGAGCTGTTTTTT
TRBV5-1	few	-	TRBJ2-3	CASSDPGFTDTQYF	TGCGCCAGCAGCGACCCCGGGTTCACAGATACGCAGTATTTT
TRBV5-4	-	TRBD2	TRBJ2-1	CASSLPGLAGYNEQFF	TGTGCCAGCAGCTTACCGGGACTAGCGGGGTACAATGAGCAGTTCTTC
TRBV18	-	-	TRBJ1-4	CASSPLQGIREKLFF	TGTGCCAGCTCACCTCTACAGGGCATAAGAGAAAAACTGTTTTTT
TRBV27	-	-	TRBJ1-1	CASRLTGSTGNTEAFF	TGTGCCAGCAGGTTGACCGGGTCCACCGGGAACACTGAAGCTTTCTTT
TRBV7-2	-	TRBD1	TRBJ2-2	CASSSQGATGELFF	TGTGCCAGCAGCTCCCAGGGGGCCACCGGGGAGCTGTTTTTT
TRBV5-1	-	-	TRBJ1-2	CASSLGQALNYGYTF	TGCGCCAGCAGCTTGGGACAGGCGTTAAACTATGGCTACACCTTC
TRBV7-9	few	TRBD1	TRBJ2-5	CASSLGQAHQETQYF	TGTGCCAGCAGCTTGGGACAGGCTCACCAAGAGACCCAGTACTTC
TRBV18	few	TRBD1	TRBJ1-1	CASSPPDRGLLF	TGTGCCAGCTCACCACCGGACAGGGGGCTACTCTTT
TRBV7-2	-	TRBD1	TRBJ2-1	CASSTYQTGSYNEQFF	TGTGCCAGCAGCACTTACCAGACAGGGTCCTACAATGAGCAGTTCTTC
TRBV4-1	few	TRBD2	TRBJ2-6	CASSQRLAEPSGANVLTF	TGCGCCAGCAGCCAGAGACTAGCAGAACCCTCTGGGGCCAACGTCCTGACTTTC
TRBV5-1	-	TRBD1	TRBJ2-7	CASSLTSRTGGIYEQYF	TGCGCCAGCAGCCTAACTTCGAGGACAGGGGGCATCTACGAGCAGTACTTC
TRBV10-3	few	-	TRBJ2-1	CAISESSGYEQFF	TGTGCCATCAGTGAGTCCTCGGGGTATGAGCAGTTCTTC
TRBV18	few	TRBD1	TRBJ2-7	CASSPPGQLYEQYF	TGTGCCAGCTCACCTCCGGGACAGCTGTACGAGCAGTACTTC
TRBV7-9	-	-	TRBJ2-3	CASSFRESTTDTQYF	TGTGCCAGCAGCTTCCGAGAATCAACTACAGATACGCAGTATTTT
TRBV11-2	few	-	TRBJ1-5	CASSLGQRGNQPQHF	TGTGCCAGCAGCTTAGGACAGAGAGGCAATCAGCCCCAGCATTTT